The 29 T cell receptor beta chains presented below share a single source sample, sequenced in a study of cytomegalovirus exposure and HLA in healthy donors. The PCR used 60 Vbeta and 13 Jbeta primers. Repertoires were generated with immunoSEQ multiplex PCR, while TCRdb's copy carries only in-frame clones and drops some. Here the sample spans about 160,000 clones, about four fifths being singletons. The sample was PBMCs. These receptors came from a girl aged 5 to 17 in good health and CMV-seropositive.

This chain connects TRBV5-1 to TRBJ1-4, with D possibly matching TRBD1 (5 bases). The CDR3 loop spans 15 amino acids. V was trimmed by 4 bases and J by 8 bases, leaving 18 bases between them. CDR1 is SGHRS and CDR2 is YFSETQ in the germline V gene. Here the CDR3 DNA reads TGCGCCAGCAGCCGAGGAGTCGGGGGGAGAGAAAAACTGTTTTTT. It is translated as CASSRGVGGREKLFF.

A single count supports this clone. This chain connects TRBV2 to TRBJ2-7; maybe TRBD2 (5 bases). CDR3 length: 15 amino acids. Germline lookup yields CDR1 SNHLY and CDR2 FYNNEI. Trimming pared 6 bases from V and 0 bases from J, leaving 15 bases between. CDR3 bases: TGTGCCAGCAGCGAGGGTCCCGGAGGCTCCTACGAGCAGTACTTC. Protein sequence: CASSEGPGGSYEQYF.

The V and J genes are TRBV5-3 and TRBJ1-1; D is unclear. TRBV5-3 is recorded as an ORF, its role being uncertain. This CDR3 comprises 13 residues. Deletions cut 0 bases from V and 1 base from J, with 4 bases between. CDR3 protein: CARSLDRNTEAFF. The CDR3 region has the DNA TGTGCCAGAAGCTTGGACAGGAACACTGAAGCTTTCTTT.

The chain couples TRBV19 to TRBJ1-1; D perhaps matches TRBD1 (5 bases). This CDR3 is 15 amino acids long. Germline V CDR1 and CDR2: LNHDA, SQIVND (reference sequence). V was clipped by 1 base and J by 0 bases, with 9 bases between them. As DNA, the CDR3 is TGTGCCAGTAGTATAGTAGGGGTCATGAACACTGAAGCTTTCTTT. It encodes CASSIVGVMNTEAFF.

The chain links TRBV27 to TRBJ1-1, with TRBD1 as a possible D gene (5 bases). The ends were cut back, 4 bases at V and 11 bases at J, with 14 bases in the middle. The CDR3 consists of 12 residues. Germline V CDR1 and CDR2: MNHEY, SMNVEV (reference sequence). CDR3: CASSYRGGMAFF. The CDR3 nucleotides read TGTGCCAGCAGTTACCGTGGGGGGATGGCTTTCTTT.

The rearrangement uses TRBV5-1 and TRBJ2-7; 8 bases are shared with TRBD2. CDR3 length equals 15 residues. Looked up from germline, CDR1 is SGHRS and CDR2 is YFSETQ. Losses at the gene ends were 2 bases for V and 0 bases for J; bases not matched to a gene: 4. The CDR3 DNA follows: TGCGCCAGCAGCTTACGGGGGGGCAGCTCCTACGAGCAGTACTTC. Translated, it gives CASSLRGGSSYEQYF.

This sequence joins TRBV6-6 and TRBJ2-1; 8 positions match TRBD2. V shed 0 bases and J 3 bases; nucleotides not matched to a gene: 1. The germline V gene has CDR1 MNHNY and CDR2 SVGAGI (reference sequence). CDR3 length: 15 residues. The CDR3 region is CASSYSSGGYNEQFF. The CDR3, as DNA: TGTGCCAGCAGTTACTCGAGCGGGGGCTACAATGAGCAGTTCTTC.

The gene calls are TRBV4-1 and TRBJ2-2; D not resolved. Germline V gives CDR1 MGHRA, CDR2 YSYEKL. V was cut by 1 base and J by 1 base, with 10 bases left in between. The CDR3 totals 16 residues. Written as DNA, the CDR3 is TGCGCCAGCAGCCAAGGCATTTCAGGGAACACCGGGGAGCTGTTTTTT. Its protein is CASSQGISGNTGELFF.

V and J are TRBV9 and TRBJ1-1; D is undetermined. Germline V lookup: CDR1 SGDLS, CDR2 YYNGEE. The CDR3 runs 14 residues. With 0 bases removed from V and 2 bases from J, the gap between germline ends came to 8 bases. The CDR3 here is CASSVATTNTEAFF. CDR3 coding DNA: TGTGCCAGCAGCGTAGCTACCACTAACACTGAAGCTTTCTTT. Together with reference TRBV9 and TRBJ1-1, the CDR3 gives the full variable domain: DSGVTQTPKHLITATGQRVTLRCSPRSGDLSVYWYQQSLDQGLQFLIQYYNGEERAKGNILERFSAQQFPDLHSELNLSSLELGDSALYFCASSVATTNTEAFFGQGTRLTVV.

J is TRBJ2-3 and V is TRBV4-1; 7 positions agree with TRBD1. Germline CDR1 MGHRA, CDR2 YSYEKL. The CDR3 length is 15 residues. Trimming took 4 bases from V and 2 from J; bases not matched to a gene: 6. This CDR3 reads CASSRRGQATDTQYF. In DNA, the CDR3 is TGCGCCAGCAGCCGCCGCGGACAGGCCACAGATACGCAGTATTTT.

This clone has just one count. This chain joins TRBV5-4 and TRBJ1-1; TRBD1 aligns across 12 bases. CDR1 and CDR2 from the germline V gene are SGHNT and YYREEE (reference sequence). With V trimmed by 3 bases and J by 5 bases, 8 bases remained unmatched. The CDR3 spans 16 residues. The CDR3: CASSSRDRGLRTEAFF. The DNA of the CDR3 is TGTGCCAGCAGCTCCCGGGACAGGGGGCTGAGGACTGAAGCTTTCTTT.

The chain employs TRBV15 and TRBJ2-1; TRBD1 aligns across 9 bases. CDR1 is LNHNV, CDR2 YYDKDF, per germline (reference sequence). The CDR3 runs to 13 residues. With V trimmed by 11 bases and J by 4 bases, 6 bases remained unmatched. The CDR3 sequence is CAAGTGIYNEQFF. The CDR3 DNA is TGTGCCGCGGGGACAGGGATATACAATGAGCAGTTCTTC.

For this clone: One end of the junction is discordant with germline, which a read error may explain. J is TRBJ1-2 and V is TRBV7-9; D not resolved. Germline CDR1 SEHNR, CDR2 FQNEAQ (reference sequence). The CDR3 runs 13 residues. Here the CDR3 reads CSSSPREVYGYTF. Here the CDR3 DNA reads TGTTCCAGCAGCCCGAGGGAAGTCTATGGCTACACCTTC.

The gene calls are TRBV29-1 and TRBJ1-1; maybe TRBD1 (5 bases). Germline-derived CDR1 and CDR2 are SQVTM and ANQGSEA. The CDR3 runs to 12 residues. The V gene lost 4 bases and the J gene lost 10 bases, with 16 bases spanning the gap. The CDR3 DNA sequence: TGCAGCGTTGGTTCAGGGATGGAAGGAGCTTTCTTT. Translating it yields CSVGSGMEGAFF.

J is TRBJ2-7 and V is TRBV29-1; tentative D call: TRBD1 (6 bases). V was shortened by 4 bases and J by 0 bases, with 16 bases between the two germline ends. The CDR3 runs to 15 residues. Germline CDR1 reads SQVTM; CDR2 reads ANQGSEA. CDR3 nucleotides: TGCAGCGTTGTGGGGGACAACCCATTCTCCTACGAGCAGTACTTC. Residues: CSVVGDNPFSYEQYF.

This rearrangement joins TRBV11-2 to TRBJ2-1, with TRBD2 matching 8 bases. The CDR3 covers 15 residues. The V gene's germline CDR1 is SGHAT and CDR2 FQNNGV. V was clipped by 5 bases and J by 6 bases; unmatched bases: 9. The CDR3 nucleotides are TGTGCCAGCAGCCCCCGGGGGGGAGAATCCAATGAGCAGTTCTTC. Amino acid sequence: CASSPRGGESNEQFF.

V and J are TRBV21-1 and TRBJ1-2. TRBV21-1 counts as a pseudogene. The CDR3 extends over 14 amino acids. Here the CDR3 DNA reads TGTGCCAGCAGCAAAAAGGGGACTAATGGCGGCTACACCTTC. Residues: CASSKKGTNGGYTF.

The V gene is TRBV29-1, the J gene TRBJ1-2; D is undetermined. CDR3 size: 11 residues. V lost 6 bases to trimming and J lost 2 bases, with 7 bases between them. The germline V gene has CDR1 SQVTM and CDR2 ANQGSEA. This chain's CDR3 is CSVEGNYGYTF. For the CDR3, the DNA is TGCAGCGTAGAGGGAAACTATGGCTACACCTTC.

This chain joins TRBV28 and TRBJ2-5, with a weak D call TRBD2 (6 bases). In germline, CDR1 is MDHEN, CDR2 SYDVKM. With 3 bases removed from V and 4 bases from J, the gap between germline ends came to 12 bases. The CDR3 has 14 residues. The CDR3 DNA follows: TGTGCCAGCAGTTTGTGGAGGGGAGGAGAGACCCAGTACTTC. It specifies CASSLWRGGETQYF.

The V call is TRBV9, the J call TRBJ2-5, with TRBD1 identical over 11 bases. After removal of 3 bases from V and 1 base from J, the junction contained 14 bases not matched to a gene. The germline gives CDR1 SGDLS, CDR2 YYNGEE. The CDR3 covers 19 residues. CDR3: CASSATTGQGATLQETQYF. For the CDR3, the DNA is TGTGCCAGCAGCGCCACCACCGGACAGGGGGCTACCCTCCAAGAGACCCAGTACTTC.

The chain recombines TRBV6-5 with TRBJ1-1; possible D gene TRBD1, 5 bases. The CDR3 contains 13 residues. V was clipped by 6 bases and J by 3 bases, with 11 bases between them. Germline assignment: CDR1 MNHEY and CDR2 SVGAGI. In DNA form, the CDR3 reads TGTGCCAGCAGAGGGGCGAGGCACACTGAAGCTTTCTTT. This gives the protein CASRGARHTEAFF.

The V gene is TRBV7-9, the J gene TRBJ2-7; possibly TRBD2 for D (5 bases). CDR1 and CDR2 from the germline V gene are SEHNR and FQNEAQ (reference sequence). The CDR3 is 15 amino acids. V lost 1 base to trimming and J lost 5 bases, with 15 bases between them. The CDR3 sequence: CASSLGVGVLHEQYF. Written as DNA, the CDR3 is TGTGCCAGCAGCTTAGGGGTGGGAGTGCTCCACGAGCAGTACTTC.

The chain recombines TRBV5-4 with TRBJ2-1; 11 bases map to TRBD1. V shed 2 bases, J shed 10 bases, and the junction held 2 bases outside the gene matches. The CDR3 contains 13 residues. CDR1 SGHNT and CDR2 YYREEE come from the germline V gene (reference sequence). CDR3 sequence reads: CASSFWDRGEQFF. The CDR3 DNA follows: TGTGCCAGCAGCTTCTGGGACAGGGGGGAGCAGTTCTTC.

The rearrangement joins TRBV27 to TRBJ2-7, with TRBD2 identical over 9 bases. The CDR3 is 14 amino acids. V shed 3 bases and J 4 bases; nucleotides not matched to a gene: 4. Germline assignment: CDR1 MNHEY and CDR2 SMNVEV (reference sequence). The CDR3 here is CASSFRGLAYEQYF. CDR3 bases: TGTGCCAGCAGTTTCAGAGGACTAGCGTACGAGCAGTACTTC.

The CDR3 sequence is CASSLEGGETQYF. The DNA for the CDR3 is TGCGCCAGCAGCTTGGAGGGAGGGGAGACCCAGTACTTC. The genes are TRBV5-1 and TRBJ2-5, with 7 bases that match TRBD2. Germline-derived CDR1 and CDR2 are SGHRS and YFSETQ. The length of the CDR3 is 13 residues. V shed 0 bases, J shed 5 bases, and the junction held 1 base outside the gene matches.

This clone was counted a single time. J is TRBJ2-1 and V is TRBV5-6; TRBD2 agrees at 13 bases. Germline CDR1 SGHDT, CDR2 YYEEEE. After removal of 3 bases from V and 0 bases from J, the junction contained 0 bases not matched to a gene. This CDR3 has 16 amino acids. The CDR3 bases are TGTGCCAGCAGCTGGACTAGCGGGAGCTCCTACAATGAGCAGTTCTTC. Translated, it gives CASSWTSGSSYNEQFF.

This clone was detected once. The chain is built from TRBV5-1 and TRBJ2-5; 11 nucleotides match TRBD1. The length of the CDR3 is 16 residues. CDR1 and CDR2 (germline): SGHRS, YFSETQ. The V and J ends lost 5 bases and 2 bases, in that order; junction bases with no gene match: 8. The CDR3: CASRHGQGAWQETQYF. DNA for the CDR3: TGCGCCAGCAGGCACGGACAGGGGGCTTGGCAAGAGACCCAGTACTTC. The full variable domain, its missing parts supplied by reference TRBV5-1 and TRBJ2-5, is KAGVTQTPRYLIKTRGQQVTLSCSPISGHRSVSWYQQTPGQGLQFLFEYFSETQRNKGNFPGRFSGRQFSNSRSEMNVSTLELGDSALYLCASRHGQGAWQETQYFGPGTRLLVL.

This rearrangement joins TRBV5-1 to TRBJ2-3; 8 positions match TRBD2. The CDR3 has 16 residues. Germline V gene data show CDR1 as SGHRS and CDR2 as YFSETQ. The V segment lost 0 bases and the J segment 0 bases; nucleotides outside the gene matches: 3. The CDR3 DNA follows: TGCGCCAGCAGCTTGGGACTAGCGATTAGCACAGATACGCAGTATTTT. Translating gives CASSLGLAISTDTQYF.

This clone was seen just once. V is TRBV5-1 and J is TRBJ2-7, with 14 bases matching TRBD2. With the DNA end fitting TRBJ2-5 better, the J assignment may be wrong. Germline V gives CDR1 SGHRS, CDR2 YFSETQ. The CDR3 totals 15 residues. This CDR3 reads CASSQGTSGRETQYF. The CDR3 DNA sequence: TGCGCCAGCAGCCAAGGGACTAGCGGGAGAGAGACCCAGTACTTC.